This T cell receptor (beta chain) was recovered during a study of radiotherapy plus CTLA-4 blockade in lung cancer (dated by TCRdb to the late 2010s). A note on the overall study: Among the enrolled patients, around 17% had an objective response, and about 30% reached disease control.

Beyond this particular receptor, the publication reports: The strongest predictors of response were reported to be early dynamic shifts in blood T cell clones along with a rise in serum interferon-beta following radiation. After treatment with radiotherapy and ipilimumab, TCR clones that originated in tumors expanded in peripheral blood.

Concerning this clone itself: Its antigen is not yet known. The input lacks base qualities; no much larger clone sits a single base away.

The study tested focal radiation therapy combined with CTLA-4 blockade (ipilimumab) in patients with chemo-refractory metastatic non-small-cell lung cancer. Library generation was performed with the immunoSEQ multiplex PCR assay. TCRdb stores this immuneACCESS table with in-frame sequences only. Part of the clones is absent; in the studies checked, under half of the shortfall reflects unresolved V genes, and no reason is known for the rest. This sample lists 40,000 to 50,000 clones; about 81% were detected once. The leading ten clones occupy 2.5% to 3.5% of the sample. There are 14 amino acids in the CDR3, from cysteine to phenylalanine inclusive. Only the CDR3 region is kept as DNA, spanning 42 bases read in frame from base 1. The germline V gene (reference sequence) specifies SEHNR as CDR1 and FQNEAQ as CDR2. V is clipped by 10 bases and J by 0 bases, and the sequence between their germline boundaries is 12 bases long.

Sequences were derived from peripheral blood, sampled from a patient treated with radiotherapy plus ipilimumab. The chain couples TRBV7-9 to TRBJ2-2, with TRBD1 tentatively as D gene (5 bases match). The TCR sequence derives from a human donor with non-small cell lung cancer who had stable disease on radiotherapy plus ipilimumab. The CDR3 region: CATKGSANTGELFF. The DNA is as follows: TGTGCCACAAAGGGGTCCGCGAACACCGGGGAGCTGTTTTTT.